This TCR beta chain is from a study of monozygotic twins with inflammatory bowel disease. TCRdb re-called the 5' RACE reads and gives one entry per CDR3 protein, without DNA. The sample's table shows 80,000 or so distinct CDR3 sequences. On this clonotype itself: Antigen unknown.

Study-wide results and limits: Ultimately, a single strong signal or clonotype associated with IBD was not supported. Among the T cells, different subtypes could not be distinguished.

This CDR3 contains 16 residues. The J gene is TRBJ1-5, the V gene TRBV12-3 or TRBV12-4. This clonotype was obtained from a human donor with ulcerative colitis or Crohn's disease, or a healthy co-twin of an affected twin (not recorded which). Material for sequencing was blood. CDR3: CASTNKGGGRGQPQHF.